This T cell receptor beta chain was observed in a study of glioma-infiltrating T cells after dendritic cell vaccination. Study context: Glioblastoma patients came from Phase I and II dendritic cell vaccination trials.

Time point described: after dendritic cell vaccination, including at tumor progression/relapse. This clone was counted a few times. Amplification used 60 V beta primers and 13 J beta primers. TCRdb's table, derived via immunoSEQ multiplex PCR, lists solely in-frame clones and lacks some. The table includes 75,000 to 95,000 clones, roughly 84% detected once. The source was blood, collected after dendritic cell vaccination. The TCR comes from a human donor with glioblastoma.

The CDR3 sequence is CATEGNRPDTQYF. The CDR3 bases are TGTGCCACAGAGGGAAACAGACCAGATACGCAGTATTTT. The gene calls are TRBV10-3 and TRBJ2-3, with a tentative D call TRBD2 (5 bases). Germline V gene data show CDR1 as ENHRY and CDR2 as SYGVKD. The CDR3 is 13 residues long. V lost 10 bases and J 4 bases, leaving 15 bases between the germline ends.